The T cell receptor (beta chain) described here comes from a study of regulatory T cells in long-lasting Graves disease. Findings of the study overall: Persistent cases favored TRBV28, TRBJ1-2 and TRBJ2-5. Comparison showed that persistent patients shared more public clonotypes (under 3,000) than new patients (approximately 1,000).

This clonotype was found many times. Its antigen is undetermined. Time point: persistent/refractory GD, antithyroid drugs over 5 years with positive TRAb. Researchers made the TCR library from RNA that was extracted from PBMCs. Through Arm-PCR of CDR3 regions and iRepertoire HTBI primers, TCR beta libraries were built. In TCRdb, the multiplex PCR reads were re-called with MiXCR into one record per CDR3 protein. The table shows roughly 450,000 distinct CDR3 sequences, with less than 25% occurring only once. This CDR3 comprises 13 residues. The germline CDR1 and CDR2 sequences are MDHEN and SYDVKM. V was shortened by 10 bases and J by 7 bases, with 19 bases between the two germline ends.

Here the sequenced sample was peripheral blood mononuclear cells (PBMCs), taken when the disease was refractory, from a patient treated with antithyroid drugs. The chain couples TRBV28 to TRBJ2-5; D is possibly TRBD1 or TRBD2 (6 bases each). This TCR was recovered from a female donor with Graves disease. The CDR3 reads CATGGTPEGTQYF. In nucleotides, the CDR3 is TGTGCCACCGGCGGGACACCCGAGGGGACCCAGTACTTC.